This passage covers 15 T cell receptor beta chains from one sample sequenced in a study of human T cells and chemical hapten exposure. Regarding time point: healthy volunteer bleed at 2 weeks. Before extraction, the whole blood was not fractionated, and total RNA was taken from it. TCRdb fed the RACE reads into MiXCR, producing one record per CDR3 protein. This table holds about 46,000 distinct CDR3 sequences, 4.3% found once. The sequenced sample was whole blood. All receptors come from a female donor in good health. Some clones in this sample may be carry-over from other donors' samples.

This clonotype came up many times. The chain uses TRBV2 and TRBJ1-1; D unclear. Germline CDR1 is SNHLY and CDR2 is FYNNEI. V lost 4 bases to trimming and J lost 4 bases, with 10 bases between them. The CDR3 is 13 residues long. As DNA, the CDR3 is TGTGCCAGCAGTGGTTCCCGGGGCACTGAAGCTTTCTTT. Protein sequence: CASSGSRGTEAFF. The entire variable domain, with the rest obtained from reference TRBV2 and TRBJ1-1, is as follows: EPEVTQTPSHQVTQMGQEVILRCVPISNHLYFYWYRQILGQKVEFLVSFYNNEISEKSEIFDDQFSVERPDGSNFTLKIRSTKLEDSAMYFCASSGSRGTEAFFGQGTRLTVV.

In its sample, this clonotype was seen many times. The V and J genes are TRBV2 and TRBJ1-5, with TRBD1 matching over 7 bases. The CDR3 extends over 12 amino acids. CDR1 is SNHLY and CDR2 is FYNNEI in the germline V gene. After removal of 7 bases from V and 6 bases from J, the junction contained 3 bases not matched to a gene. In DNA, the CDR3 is TGTGCCAGCAACAGGGGCCCTCAGCCCCAGCATTTT. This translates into CASNRGPQPQHF.

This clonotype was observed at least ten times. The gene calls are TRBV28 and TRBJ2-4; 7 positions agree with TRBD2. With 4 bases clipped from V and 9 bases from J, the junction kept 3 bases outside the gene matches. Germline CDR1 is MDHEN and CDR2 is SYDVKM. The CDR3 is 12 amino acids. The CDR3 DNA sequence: TGTGCCAGCAGTTCCCGGGAGGCCATTCAGTACTTC. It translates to CASSSREAIQYF.

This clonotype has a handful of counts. CDR3 nucleotides: TGTGCCAGCTCACCACCCAGAGACATGGCTGACGGCTATAATTCACCCCTCCACTTT. Translating gives CASSPPRDMADGYNSPLHF. V gene TRBV18 combines with J gene TRBJ1-6, with D uncertain. Trimming took off 0 bases at V and 3 bases at J, with 18 bases between the two ends. Germline V gives CDR1 KGHSH, CDR2 LQKENI. This CDR3 is built from 19 residues.

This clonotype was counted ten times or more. CDR3 region: CASSETSGGTDTQYF. CDR3 in DNA: TGTGCCAGCAGTGAGACTAGCGGGGGGACAGATACGCAGTATTTT. The chain is built from TRBV6-4 and TRBJ2-3; TRBD2 matches at 13 bases. CDR1 and CDR2 (germline): MRHNA, SNTAGT. V lost 3 bases to trimming and J lost 3 bases; unmatched junction nucleotides: 0. The CDR3 is 15 residues long.

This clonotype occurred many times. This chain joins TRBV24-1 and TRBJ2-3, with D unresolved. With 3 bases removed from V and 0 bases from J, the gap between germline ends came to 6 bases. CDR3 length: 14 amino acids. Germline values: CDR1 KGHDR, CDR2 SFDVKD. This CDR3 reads CATSDAISTDTQYF. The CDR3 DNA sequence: TGTGCCACCAGTGATGCAATTAGCACAGATACGCAGTATTTT.

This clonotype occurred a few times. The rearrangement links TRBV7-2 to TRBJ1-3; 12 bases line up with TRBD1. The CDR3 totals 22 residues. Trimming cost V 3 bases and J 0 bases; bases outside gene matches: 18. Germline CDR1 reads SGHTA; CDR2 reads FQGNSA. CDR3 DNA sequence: TGTGCCAGCAGCTTCCGGAGGGTCCGGGACAGGGGGCTCCTTTACTCTGGAAACACCATATATTTT. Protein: CASSFRRVRDRGLLYSGNTIYF.

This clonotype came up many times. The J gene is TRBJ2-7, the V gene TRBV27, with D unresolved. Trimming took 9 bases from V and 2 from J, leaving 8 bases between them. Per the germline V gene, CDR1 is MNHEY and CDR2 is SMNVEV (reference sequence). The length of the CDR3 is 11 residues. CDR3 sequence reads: CASGSAYEQYF. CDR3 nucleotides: TGTGCCAGTGGGTCCGCCTACGAGCAGTACTTC.

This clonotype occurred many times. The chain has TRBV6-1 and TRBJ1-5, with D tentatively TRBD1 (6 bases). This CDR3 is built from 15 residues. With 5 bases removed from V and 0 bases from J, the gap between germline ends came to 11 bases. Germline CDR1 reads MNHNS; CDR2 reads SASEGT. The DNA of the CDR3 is TGTGCCAGCAGTTTACAGGGCAATAGCAATCAGCCCCAGCATTTT. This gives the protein CASSLQGNSNQPQHF.

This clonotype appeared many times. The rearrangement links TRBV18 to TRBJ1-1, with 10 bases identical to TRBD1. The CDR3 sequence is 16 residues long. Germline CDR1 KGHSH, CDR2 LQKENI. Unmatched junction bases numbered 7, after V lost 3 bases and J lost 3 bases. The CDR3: CASSPRRQGAYTEAFF. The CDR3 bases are TGTGCCAGCTCACCCCGGAGACAGGGGGCTTACACTGAAGCTTTCTTT.

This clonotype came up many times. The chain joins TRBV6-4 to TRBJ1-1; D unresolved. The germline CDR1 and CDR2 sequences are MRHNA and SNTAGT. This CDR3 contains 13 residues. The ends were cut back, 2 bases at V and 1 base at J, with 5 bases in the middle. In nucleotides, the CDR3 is TGTGCCAGCAGTGACCCACCGAACACTGAAGCTTTCTTT. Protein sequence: CASSDPPNTEAFF.

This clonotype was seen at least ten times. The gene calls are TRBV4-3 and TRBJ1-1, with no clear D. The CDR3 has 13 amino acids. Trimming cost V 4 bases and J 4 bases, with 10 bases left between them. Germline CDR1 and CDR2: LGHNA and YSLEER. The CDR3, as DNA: TGCGCCAGCAGCCGTACAGCGGGCACTGAAGCTTTCTTT. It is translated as CASSRTAGTEAFF.

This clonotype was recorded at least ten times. The CDR3 sequence is CSAGQADEQYF. Here the CDR3 DNA reads TGCAGTGCTGGACAGGCCGACGAGCAGTACTTC. V gene TRBV20-1 combines with J gene TRBJ2-7, with 7 nucleotides matching TRBD1. The CDR3 is 11 residues long. V lost 5 bases, J lost 5 bases, and 3 bases stayed unmatched. Germline V gene data show CDR1 as DFQATT and CDR2 as SNEGSKA (reference sequence).

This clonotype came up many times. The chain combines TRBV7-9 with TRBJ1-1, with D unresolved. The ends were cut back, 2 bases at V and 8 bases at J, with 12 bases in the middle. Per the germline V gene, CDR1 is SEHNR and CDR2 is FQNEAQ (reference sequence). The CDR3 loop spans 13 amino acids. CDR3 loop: CASSLRDRGEAFF. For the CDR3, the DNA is TGTGCCAGCAGCTTAAGAGATCGGGGAGAAGCTTTCTTT.

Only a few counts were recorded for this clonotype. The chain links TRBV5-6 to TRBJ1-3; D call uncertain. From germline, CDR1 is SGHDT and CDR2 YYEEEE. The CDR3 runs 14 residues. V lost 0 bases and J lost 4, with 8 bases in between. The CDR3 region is CASSLGFSGNTIYF. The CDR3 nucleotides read TGTGCCAGCAGCTTGGGGTTTTCCGGAAACACCATATATTTT.